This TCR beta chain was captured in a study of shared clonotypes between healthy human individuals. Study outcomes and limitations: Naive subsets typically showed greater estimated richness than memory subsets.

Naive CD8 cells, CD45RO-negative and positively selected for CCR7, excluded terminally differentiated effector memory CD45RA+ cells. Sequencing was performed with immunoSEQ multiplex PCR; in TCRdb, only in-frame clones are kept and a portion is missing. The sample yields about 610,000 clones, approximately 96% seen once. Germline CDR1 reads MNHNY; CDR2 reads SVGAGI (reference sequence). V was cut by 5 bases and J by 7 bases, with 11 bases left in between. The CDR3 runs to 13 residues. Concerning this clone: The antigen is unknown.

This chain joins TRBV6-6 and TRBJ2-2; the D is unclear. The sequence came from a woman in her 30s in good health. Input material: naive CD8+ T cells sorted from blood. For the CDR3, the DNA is TGTGCCAGCAGTGGGCAGGTTCACGGGGAGCTGTTTTTT. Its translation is CASSGQVHGELFF.